The 28 T cell receptor beta chains given below trace back to one sample, sequenced in a study of cytomegalovirus exposure and HLA in healthy donors. The PCR contained 60 Vbeta and 13 Jbeta primers. Produced via immunoSEQ multiplex PCR; TCRdb's table is partial and in-frame only. The table lists more than 150,000 clones, 80% of them singletons, with 1.5% to 2% in the top ten. The sequencing sample was made of PBMCs. Receptors originate from a woman aged 25 to 39 in good health and CMV-seronegative.

The genes are TRBV5-1 and TRBJ2-2; D ambiguous. The CDR3 contains 13 residues. The germline V and J ends were trimmed by 5 bases and 5 bases, with 10 bases remaining between them. Germline loops: CDR1 SGHRS, CDR2 YFSETQ. The CDR3 coding sequence is TGCGCCAGCAGAGAGCGATGGACCGGGGAGCTGTTTTTT. Protein sequence: CASRERWTGELFF.

This clone has just one count. This rearrangement joins TRBV4-3 to TRBJ2-1, with 10 nucleotides matching TRBD2. V dropped 0 bases and J dropped 5; count of bases not matched to a gene: 7. CDR1 and CDR2 (germline): LGHNA, YSLEER. The CDR3 is 17 amino acids. CDR3 loop: CASSQEVGTSDNNEQFF. Written as DNA, the CDR3 is TGCGCCAGCAGCCAAGAGGTTGGGACTAGCGATAACAATGAGCAGTTCTTC.

The V and J genes are TRBV18 and TRBJ2-2; perhaps TRBD2 as D (6 bases). The CDR3 covers 16 residues. Per germline, CDR1 KGHSH and CDR2 LQKENI. Trimming removed 0 bases from V and 5 bases from J, with 13 bases in between. CDR3 DNA: TGTGCCAGCTCACCACCGGAGGGCCCGGGAACCGGGGAGCTGTTTTTT. This codes for CASSPPEGPGTGELFF. Full variable domain (missing parts from reference TRBV18 and TRBJ2-2): NAGVMQNPRHLVRRRGQEARLRCSPMKGHSHVYWYRQLPEEGLKFMVYLQKENIIDESGMPKERFSAEFPKEGPSILRIQQVVRGDSAAYFCASSPPEGPGTGELFFGEGSRLTVL.

This rearrangement joins TRBV5-4 to TRBJ1-2; 9 bases are a match to TRBD1. CDR3 length: 14 amino acids. Losses at the gene ends were 4 bases for V and 0 bases for J; bases not matched to a gene: 1. Germline V gives CDR1 SGHNT, CDR2 YYREEE (reference sequence). CDR3 sequence: CASSRQGANYGYTF. The CDR3 DNA reads TGTGCCAGCAGCCGACAGGGGGCTAACTATGGCTACACCTTC.

The chain carries TRBV10-2 and TRBJ2-3; D gene unclear. This CDR3 region has 14 residues. V was pared by 7 bases and J by 5 bases, with 16 bases between. The V gene's germline CDR1 is WSHSY and CDR2 SAAADI. Here the CDR3 DNA reads TGCGCCAGCAATCTCGTTGGTCCGGGAGATACGCAGTATTTT. It encodes CASNLVGPGDTQYF.

The rearrangement links TRBV6-5 to TRBJ1-1; weak D call: TRBD1 (5 bases). Germline CDR1 reads MNHEY; CDR2 reads SVGAGI. CDR3 length: 15 amino acids. V was shortened by 2 bases and J by 3 bases, with 13 bases between the two germline ends. This chain's CDR3 is CASSYNQGSDTEAFF. The CDR3 nucleotides read TGTGCCAGCAGTTACAATCAGGGCTCGGACACTGAAGCTTTCTTT.

This chain connects TRBV11-2 to TRBJ1-3; TRBD1 matches at 9 bases. CDR3 length: 15 amino acids. Germline assignment: CDR1 SGHAT and CDR2 FQNNGV. With 5 bases clipped from V and 6 bases from J, the junction kept 8 bases outside the gene matches. Here the CDR3 DNA reads TGTGCCAGCAGCCGCCCGGGACAGGGCGCAAACACCATATATTTT. Translation gives CASSRPGQGANTIYF.

The J gene is TRBJ1-3, the V gene TRBV10-1; D is undetermined. CDR1 and CDR2 from the germline V gene are WNHNN and SYGVQD (reference sequence). The CDR3 length is 18 residues. The V gene lost 3 bases and the J gene lost 1 base, with 19 bases spanning the gap. CDR3 nucleotide sequence: TGCGCCAGCAGTGAAGGAGGTTCCGGGATTGGATCTGGAAACACCATATATTTT. It translates to CASSEGGSGIGSGNTIYF.

This clone appeared once. Here the CDR3 reads CAWSQHGTGKETQYF. CDR3 nucleotide sequence: TGTGCCTGGAGCCAGCACGGGACAGGAAAAGAGACCCAGTACTTC. This sequence joins TRBV30 and TRBJ2-5; 8 nucleotides match TRBD1. The trim removed 3 bases at V and 3 bases at J, leaving 9 bases unmatched. The CDR3 consists of 15 residues. Germline CDR1 is GTSNPN and CDR2 is SVGIG (reference sequence).

This clone was observed at least ten times. In nucleotides, the CDR3 is TGCGCCAGCAGTCGACAGAACACTGAAGCTTTCTTT. Translated: CASSRQNTEAFF. V and J are TRBV10-2 and TRBJ1-1, with D uncertain. The V end lost 5 bases, the J end lost 1 base, and 5 bases lay between the germline ends. This CDR3 is built from 12 residues. Germline CDR1 and CDR2: WSHSY and SAAADI.

The CDR3 DNA sequence: TGTGCCAGCAGCAAAGTCGGGACAGGGCGCGTTTATAGCAATCAGCCCCAGCATTTT. Amino acids: CASSKVGTGRVYSNQPQHF. The V call is TRBV21-1, the J call TRBJ1-5; TRBD1 is the table's D call, not checked against the DNA. TRBV21-1 constitutes a pseudogene. The CDR3 contains 19 residues.

The gene calls are TRBV6-4 and TRBJ1-2; TRBD1 is a possible D gene (6 bases). This CDR3 comprises 15 residues. The germline gives CDR1 MRHNA, CDR2 SNTAGT. The V gene lost 5 bases and the J gene lost 4 bases, with 17 bases spanning the gap. The CDR3 here is CASSLGAGETYGYTF. Here the CDR3 DNA reads TGTGCCAGCAGTTTGGGGGCCGGCGAGACCTATGGCTACACCTTC.

The V call is TRBV11-1, the J call TRBJ1-6; no definite D call. Trimming removed 1 base at V and 7 bases at J, with 8 bases between. The length of the CDR3 is 14 residues. In germline, CDR1 is SGHAT, CDR2 FQDESV (reference sequence). Here the CDR3 reads CASSLGEVNSPLHF. CDR3 DNA sequence: TGTGCCAGCAGCTTAGGGGAGGTAAATTCACCCCTCCACTTT. Using reference TRBV11-1 and TRBJ1-6 for the parts outside the CDR3, the full variable domain is EAEVAQSPRYKITEKSQAVAFWCDPISGHATLYWYRQILGQGPELLVQFQDESVVDDSQLPKDRFSAERLKGVDSTLKIQPAELGDSAMYLCASSLGEVNSPLHFGNGTRLTVT.

A remark on this clone: The junction shows a germline mismatch at one end, possibly a read error. The rearrangement links TRBV7-9 to TRBJ1-1; 9 bases line up with TRBD1. The CDR3 has 15 amino acids. The germline V gene encodes CDR1 SEHNR and CDR2 FQNEAQ (reference sequence). The chain's CDR3 is CASSPWDREGMWEHF. CDR3 in DNA: TGTGCCAGCAGCCCCTGGGACAGGGAGGGTATGTGGGAACACTTT.

The chain recombines TRBV5-1 with TRBJ1-1; 8 nucleotides align to TRBD1. Germline trimming cut 4 bases from V and 3 bases from J; bases unmatched to any gene: 5. The CDR3 loop spans 14 amino acids. Germline V gene data show CDR1 as SGHRS and CDR2 as YFSETQ. Here the CDR3 DNA reads TGCGCCAGCAGCATTTCGACAGGGGACACTGAAGCTTTCTTT. Protein sequence: CASSISTGDTEAFF.

The chain combines TRBV7-3 with TRBJ2-3; the match to TRBD2 covers 10 bases. Germline V gene data show CDR1 as SGHTA and CDR2 as FQGTGA. The CDR3 sequence is 15 residues long. V trimming: 0 bases; J trimming: 12 bases; junction bases outside the gene matches: 9. This CDR3 is CASSLTGLAGDIQYF. CDR3 bases: TGTGCCAGCAGCTTAACTGGGCTAGCGGGGGATATTCAGTATTTT.

The chain couples TRBV15 to TRBJ1-1; tentative D call: TRBD1 (5 bases). The germline V gene encodes CDR1 LNHNV and CDR2 YYDKDF (reference sequence). V gave up 0 bases and J gave up 1 base, with 9 bases separating them. The CDR3 contains 15 residues. In DNA form, the CDR3 reads TGTGCCACCAGCAGAGATCAAACAGGGAACACTGAAGCTTTCTTT. Residues: CATSRDQTGNTEAFF.

J is TRBJ2-2 and V is TRBV27; 9 bases fit TRBD1. CDR1 and CDR2 (germline): MNHEY, SMNVEV (reference sequence). With 2 bases clipped from V and 6 bases from J, the junction kept 7 bases outside the gene matches. The CDR3 covers 16 residues. CDR3 in amino acids: CASSLTDRGWAGELFF. In DNA, the CDR3 is TGTGCCAGCAGTTTAACAGACAGGGGGTGGGCCGGGGAGCTGTTTTTT.

This rearrangement joins TRBV25-1 to TRBJ1-2; D is undetermined. Looked up from germline, CDR1 is MGHDK and CDR2 is SYGVNS. The CDR3 loop spans 12 amino acids. V lost 8 bases and J 8 bases, leaving 15 bases between the germline ends. In DNA, the CDR3 is TGTGCCAGCTATAAACTCTTGCGGGGCTACACCTTC. It encodes CASYKLLRGYTF.

The chain joins TRBV5-1 to TRBJ2-7, with D possibly being TRBD2 (6 bases). This CDR3 has 15 residues. Germline V lookup: CDR1 SGHRS, CDR2 YFSETQ. Trimming cost V 0 bases and J 0 bases, with 10 bases left between them. The CDR3 spells CASSLAAGPSYEQYF. The CDR3, as DNA: TGCGCCAGCAGCTTGGCGGCGGGGCCCTCCTACGAGCAGTACTTC.

This sequence joins TRBV19 and TRBJ1-1, with a weak D call TRBD1 (6 bases). This CDR3 is 12 amino acids long. The V gene's germline CDR1 is LNHDA and CDR2 SQIVND (reference sequence). V lost 3 bases, J lost 7 bases, and 9 bases lay in between. The DNA for the CDR3 is TGTGCCAGTAGTATGAGGGGGGGTGAAGCTTTCTTT. Translated, it gives CASSMRGGEAFF. The entire variable domain, with the rest obtained from reference TRBV19 and TRBJ1-1, is as follows: DGGITQSPKYLFRKEGQNVTLSCEQNLNHDAMYWYRQDPGQGLRLIYYSQIVNDFQKGDIAEGYSVSREKKESFPLTVTSAQKNPTAFYLCASSMRGGEAFFGQGTRLTVV.

The chain employs TRBV5-1 and TRBJ2-1; D might be TRBD1 (5 bases). The germline V gene has CDR1 SGHRS and CDR2 YFSETQ. This CDR3 is 13 amino acids long. The V end lost 3 bases, the J end lost 9 bases, and 13 bases lay between the germline ends. Here the CDR3 DNA reads TGCGCCAGCAGCTACGGGCAGGGAACTGAGCAGTTCTTC. This sequence encodes CASSYGQGTEQFF.

This chain joins TRBV15 and TRBJ2-2; perhaps TRBD2 as D (6 bases). Germline CDR1 LNHNV, CDR2 YYDKDF (reference sequence). The CDR3 is made up of 16 amino acids. V shed 2 bases and J shed 4 bases, with 14 bases lying between them. CDR3 amino acids: CATSRRTTRITGELFF. Written as DNA, the CDR3 is TGTGCCACCAGCAGACGGACGACTAGAATCACCGGGGAGCTGTTTTTT.

This chain connects TRBV27 to TRBJ1-2; a weak D match, TRBD1 (5 bases). This CDR3 is built from 13 residues. With 6 bases removed from V and 8 bases from J, the gap between germline ends came to 16 bases. The germline gives CDR1 MNHEY, CDR2 SMNVEV (reference sequence). CDR3 coding DNA: TGTGCCAGCAGCCTCATGATGGGGCAAGGCTACACCTTC. Translating gives CASSLMMGQGYTF.

The chain employs TRBV9 and TRBJ1-1; TRBD1 agrees at 9 bases. Per the germline V gene, CDR1 is SGDLS and CDR2 is YYNGEE. The J segment lost 1 base and the V segment lost 3 bases, leaving 4 bases of the junction unmatched. The CDR3 is made up of 15 amino acids. The CDR3 loop reads CASSAAGQGNTEAFF. The CDR3 DNA reads as TGTGCCAGCAGCGCCGCGGGACAGGGGAACACTGAAGCTTTCTTT.

The CDR3 sequence: CASSSRLPRYNEQFF. DNA of the CDR3: TGTGCCAGCAGCTCCCGACTACCTCGTTACAATGAGCAGTTCTTC. The rearrangement joins TRBV5-6 to TRBJ2-1; D might be TRBD2 (5 bases). CDR1 is SGHDT, CDR2 YYEEEE, per germline. The CDR3 totals 15 residues. The V gene lost 3 bases and the J gene lost 4 bases, with 14 bases spanning the gap.

The chain is built from TRBV5-6 and TRBJ2-3, with TRBD1 matching over 8 bases. The J segment lost 4 bases and the V segment lost 2 bases, leaving 9 bases of the junction unmatched. The CDR3 consists of 16 residues. Germline values: CDR1 SGHDT, CDR2 YYEEEE. As DNA, the CDR3 is TGTGCCAGCAGCTTCTTAGGACAGGGAAGGGCAGATACGCAGTATTTT. Residues: CASSFLGQGRADTQYF.

The chain carries TRBV30 and TRBJ1-2; D unresolved. The CDR3 length is 14 residues. V gave up 3 bases and J gave up 4 bases, with 15 bases separating them. CDR1 is GTSNPN and CDR2 is SVGIG in the germline V gene (reference sequence). The CDR3 region has the DNA TGTGCCTGGAGCCGCCCACTGGAGACCTATGGCTACACCTTC. This gives the protein CAWSRPLETYGYTF.